One and the same sample provided the 14 T cell receptor beta chains below, sequenced in a study of beta chain features in type 1 diabetes. The entirety of the isolated RNA underwent reverse transcription, so expressed TCRB transcripts were sequenced. The assay was immunoSEQ multiplex PCR, and TCRdb's table has in-frame clones only and misses some. The table has about 230,000 clones, 9.6% seen once; the top ten hold approximately 0.03%. Source material: naive CD4+ T cells from blood. These receptors were collected from a woman aged 18-29 years in good health.

The genes are TRBV10-2 and TRBJ2-3, with a tentative D call TRBD1 (5 bases). Germline V gene data show CDR1 as WSHSY and CDR2 as SAAADI. The CDR3 runs to 16 residues. Trimming took off 2 bases at V and 2 bases at J, with 14 bases between the two ends. As DNA, the CDR3 is TGCGCCAGCAGTGAGAGGACACTGGTGTACACAGATACGCAGTATTTT. Its protein product is CASSERTLVYTDTQYF.

There are a few counts of this clone. The genes are TRBV29-1 and TRBJ2-7, with a weak D call TRBD1 (5 bases). Germline-derived CDR1 and CDR2 are SQVTM and ANQGSEA. The CDR3 totals 12 residues. With 3 bases removed from V and 2 bases from J, the gap between germline ends came to 8 bases. CDR3 nucleotide sequence: TGCAGCGTTGATACGGACACCTACGAGCAGTACTTC. Encoded protein: CSVDTDTYEQYF.

This rearrangement joins TRBV7-8 to TRBJ2-7; 7 nucleotides agree with TRBD1. V shed 5 bases and J 3 bases; nucleotides not matched to a gene: 1. The length of the CDR3 is 12 residues. Germline V CDR1 and CDR2: SGHVS, FQNEAQ. CDR3 nucleotides: TGTGCCAGCAGCCCAGGGGGCTACGAGCAGTACTTC. It is translated as CASSPGGYEQYF.

This chain joins TRBV7-8 and TRBJ2-7, with 11 bases fitting TRBD2. V was pared by 0 bases and J by 0 bases, with 4 bases of the junction left unmatched. CDR3 length: 17 residues. The V gene's germline CDR1 is SGHVS and CDR2 FQNEAQ. CDR3 protein: CASSLARTSGSSYEQYF. CDR3 in DNA: TGTGCCAGCAGCTTAGCGCGAACTAGCGGGAGCTCCTACGAGCAGTACTTC. Drawing the rest from reference TRBV7-8 and TRBJ2-7, the complete variable domain is GAGVSQSPRYKVAKRGQDVALRCDPISGHVSLFWYQQALGQGPEFLTYFQNEAQLDKSGLPSDRFFAERPEGSVSTLKIQRTQQEDSAVYLCASSLARTSGSSYEQYFGPGTRLTVT.

This clone was observed a handful of times. V gene TRBV5-1 combines with J gene TRBJ2-6; D is uncertain. The CDR3 spans 15 residues. Germline lookup yields CDR1 SGHRS and CDR2 YFSETQ. Between the trimmed V and J ends, which lost 3 bases and 1 base, there was a span of 8 bases. CDR3 region: CASSSTQSGANVLTF. Written as DNA, the CDR3 is TGCGCCAGCAGCTCGACACAATCTGGGGCCAACGTCCTGACTTTC.

The V gene is TRBV11-2, the J gene TRBJ2-5; 9 bases are a match to TRBD2. The CDR3 consists of 15 residues. Unmatched junction bases numbered 5, after V lost 5 bases and J lost 1 base. CDR1 SGHAT and CDR2 FQNNGV come from the germline V gene. CDR3 loop: CASSASGGIQETQYF. The CDR3 DNA follows: TGTGCCAGCAGCGCCAGCGGGGGGATCCAAGAGACCCAGTACTTC.

This chain uses TRBV10-1 with TRBJ2-1; 13 positions match TRBD2. The CDR3 spans 13 residues. With V trimmed by 3 bases and J by 15 bases, 5 bases remained unmatched. CDR1 is WNHNN and CDR2 is SYGVQD in the germline V gene (reference sequence). The CDR3 region has the DNA TGCGCCAGCAGTGAAGGACTAGCGGGGGTAAGGTTCTTC. Encoded protein: CASSEGLAGVRFF.

V is TRBV7-6 and J is TRBJ2-5; tentative D call: TRBD2 (7 bases). Germline-derived CDR1 and CDR2 are SGHVS and FNYEAQ. V lost 0 bases and J 5 bases, leaving 19 bases between the germline ends. This CDR3 region has 17 residues. The CDR3 reads CASSLAGTRGAGETQYF. In DNA, the CDR3 is TGTGCCAGCAGCTTAGCGGGGACCCGGGGGGCTGGGGAGACCCAGTACTTC.

This clone was counted a few times. This chain uses TRBV19 with TRBJ2-3, with D possibly matching TRBD2 (5 bases). V was cut by 10 bases and J by 2 bases, with 22 bases left in between. The CDR3 is 16 amino acids. Germline-derived CDR1 and CDR2 are LNHDA and SQIVND (reference sequence). The CDR3 loop is CATQPRFERPTDTQYF. The CDR3 DNA sequence: TGTGCCACACAACCCCGGTTCGAGCGGCCCACAGATACGCAGTATTTT.

This clone showed up just a few times. The chain employs TRBV5-4 and TRBJ2-2, with 9 bases lining up with TRBD2. V was pared by 5 bases and J by 2 bases, with 13 bases of the junction left unmatched. Germline V CDR1 and CDR2: SGHNT, YYREEE (reference sequence). The CDR3 extends over 18 amino acids. The CDR3 spells CASRGSGTSRPNTGELFF. The CDR3 region has the DNA TGTGCCAGCAGGGGGTCCGGGACTAGCAGACCAAACACCGGGGAGCTGTTTTTT.

This chain links TRBV7-3 with TRBJ1-1; D uncertain. Trimming pared 5 bases from V and 1 base from J, leaving 8 bases between. Germline V lookup: CDR1 SGHTA, CDR2 FQGTGA. CDR3 length: 13 amino acids. DNA of the CDR3: TGTGCCAGCAGCCCTCCGGGGAACACTGAAGCTTTCTTT. It translates to CASSPPGNTEAFF.

This clone was recorded a few times. The rearrangement uses TRBV20-1 and TRBJ2-7, with no clear D. Germline values: CDR1 DFQATT, CDR2 SNEGSKA (reference sequence). V lost 3 bases to trimming and J lost 6 bases, with 9 bases between them. CDR3 length equals 11 residues. CDR3 nucleotides: TGCAGTGCTAGTGGGCAGAGCGAGCAGTACTTC. This codes for CSASGQSEQYF.

The CDR3 protein is CASRQYSYEQYF. Here the CDR3 DNA reads TGTGCCAGCAGGCAGTATTCCTACGAGCAGTACTTC. J is TRBJ2-7 and V is TRBV6-5; D unresolved. Looked up from germline, CDR1 is MNHEY and CDR2 is SVGAGI. Trimming took 6 bases from V and 1 from J, leaving 7 bases between them. The CDR3 is 12 residues long.

Only a few counts were recorded for this clone. The chain couples TRBV6-1 to TRBJ2-3; no clear D. Germline CDR1 reads MNHNS; CDR2 reads SASEGT. The CDR3 is 14 residues long. Trimming cost V 2 bases and J 0 bases, with 6 bases left between them. The CDR3 loop reads CASSELSSTDTQYF. CDR3 sequence (DNA): TGTGCCAGCAGTGAATTGAGCAGCACAGATACGCAGTATTTT.